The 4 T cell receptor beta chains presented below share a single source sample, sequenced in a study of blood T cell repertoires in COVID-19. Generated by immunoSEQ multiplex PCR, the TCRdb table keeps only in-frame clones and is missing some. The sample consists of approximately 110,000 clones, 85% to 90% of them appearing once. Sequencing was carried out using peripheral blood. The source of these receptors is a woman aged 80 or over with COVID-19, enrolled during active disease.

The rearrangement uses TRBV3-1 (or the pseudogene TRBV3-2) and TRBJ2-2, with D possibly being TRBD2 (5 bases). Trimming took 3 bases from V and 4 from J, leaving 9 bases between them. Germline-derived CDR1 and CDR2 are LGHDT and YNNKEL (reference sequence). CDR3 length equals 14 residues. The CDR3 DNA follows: TGTGCCAGCAGCCAGGGAACTAGCACCGGGGAGCTGTTTTTT. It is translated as CASSQGTSTGELFF.

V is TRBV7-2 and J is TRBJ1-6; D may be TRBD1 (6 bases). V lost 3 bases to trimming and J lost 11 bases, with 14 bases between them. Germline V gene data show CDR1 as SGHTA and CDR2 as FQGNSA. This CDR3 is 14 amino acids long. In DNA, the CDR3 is TGTGCCAGCAGCTTTAAAGAACAGGGAACACCCCTCCACTTT. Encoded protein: CASSFKEQGTPLHF.

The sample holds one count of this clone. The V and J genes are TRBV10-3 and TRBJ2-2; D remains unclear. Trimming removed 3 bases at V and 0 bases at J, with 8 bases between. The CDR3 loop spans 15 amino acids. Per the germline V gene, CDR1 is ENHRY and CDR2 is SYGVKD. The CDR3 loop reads CAISDAVANTGELFF. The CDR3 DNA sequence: TGTGCCATCAGTGACGCAGTCGCGAACACCGGGGAGCTGTTTTTT.

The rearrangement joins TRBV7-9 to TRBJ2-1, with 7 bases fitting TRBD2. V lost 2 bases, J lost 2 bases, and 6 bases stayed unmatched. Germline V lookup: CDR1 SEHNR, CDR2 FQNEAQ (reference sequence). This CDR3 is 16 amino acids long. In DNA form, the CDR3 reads TGTGCCAGCAGCTTAAGACTAGCCGATACCTACAATGAGCAGTTCTTC. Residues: CASSLRLADTYNEQFF.